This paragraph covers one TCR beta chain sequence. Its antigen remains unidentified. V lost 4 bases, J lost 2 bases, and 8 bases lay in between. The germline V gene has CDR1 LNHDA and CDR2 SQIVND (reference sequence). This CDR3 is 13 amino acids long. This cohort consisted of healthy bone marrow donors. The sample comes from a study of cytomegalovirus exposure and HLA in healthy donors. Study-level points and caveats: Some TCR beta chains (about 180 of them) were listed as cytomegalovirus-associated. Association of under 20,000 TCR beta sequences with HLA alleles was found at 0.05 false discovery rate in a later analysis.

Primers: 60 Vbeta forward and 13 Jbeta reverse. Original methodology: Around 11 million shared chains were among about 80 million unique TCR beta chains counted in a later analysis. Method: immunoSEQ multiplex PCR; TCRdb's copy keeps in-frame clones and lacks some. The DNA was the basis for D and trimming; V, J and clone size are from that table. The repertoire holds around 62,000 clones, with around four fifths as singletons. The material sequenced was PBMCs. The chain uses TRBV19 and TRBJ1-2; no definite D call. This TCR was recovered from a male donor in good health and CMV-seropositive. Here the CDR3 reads CASSRDVNYGYTF. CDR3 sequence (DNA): TGTGCCAGTAGTAGAGACGTAAACTATGGCTACACCTTC.